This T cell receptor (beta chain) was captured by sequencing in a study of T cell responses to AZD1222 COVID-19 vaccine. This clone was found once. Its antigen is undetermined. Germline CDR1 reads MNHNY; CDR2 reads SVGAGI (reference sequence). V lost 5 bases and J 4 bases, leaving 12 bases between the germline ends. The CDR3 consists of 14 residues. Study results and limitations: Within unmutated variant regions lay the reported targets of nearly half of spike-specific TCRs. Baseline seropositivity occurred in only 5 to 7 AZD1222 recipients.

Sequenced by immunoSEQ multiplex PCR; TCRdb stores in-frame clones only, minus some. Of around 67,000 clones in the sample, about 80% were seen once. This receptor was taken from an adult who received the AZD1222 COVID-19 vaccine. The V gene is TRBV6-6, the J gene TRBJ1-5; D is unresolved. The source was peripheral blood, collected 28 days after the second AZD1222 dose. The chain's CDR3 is CASSPPGPNQPQHF. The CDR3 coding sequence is TGTGCCAGCAGTCCACCGGGCCCAAATCAGCCCCAGCATTTT.